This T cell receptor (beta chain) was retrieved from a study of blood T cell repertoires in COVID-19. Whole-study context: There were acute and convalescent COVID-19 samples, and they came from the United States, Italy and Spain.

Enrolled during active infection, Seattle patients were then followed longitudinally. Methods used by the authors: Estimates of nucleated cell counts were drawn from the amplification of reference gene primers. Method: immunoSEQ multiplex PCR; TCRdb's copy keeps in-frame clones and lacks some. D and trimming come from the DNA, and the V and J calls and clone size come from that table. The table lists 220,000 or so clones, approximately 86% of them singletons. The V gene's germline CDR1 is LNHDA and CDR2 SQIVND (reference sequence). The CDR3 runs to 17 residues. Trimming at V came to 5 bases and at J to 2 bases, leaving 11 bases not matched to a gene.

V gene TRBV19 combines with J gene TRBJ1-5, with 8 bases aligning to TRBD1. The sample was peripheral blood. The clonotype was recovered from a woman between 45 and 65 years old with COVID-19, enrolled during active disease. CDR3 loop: CASSPGAGGRGNQPQHF. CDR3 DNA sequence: TGTGCCAGTAGTCCCGGGGCAGGGGGCAGAGGCAATCAGCCCCAGCATTTT.